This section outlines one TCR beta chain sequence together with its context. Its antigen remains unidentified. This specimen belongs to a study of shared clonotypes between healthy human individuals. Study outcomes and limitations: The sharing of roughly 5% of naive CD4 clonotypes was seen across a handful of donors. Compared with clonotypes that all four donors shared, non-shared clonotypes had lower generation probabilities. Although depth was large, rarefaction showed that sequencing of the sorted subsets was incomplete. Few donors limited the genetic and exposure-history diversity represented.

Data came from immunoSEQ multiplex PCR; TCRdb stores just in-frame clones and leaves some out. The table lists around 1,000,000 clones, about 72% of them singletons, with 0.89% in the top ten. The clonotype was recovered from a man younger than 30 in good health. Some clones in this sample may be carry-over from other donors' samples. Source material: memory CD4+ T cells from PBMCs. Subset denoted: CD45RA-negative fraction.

CDR3 loop: CASAAVGQAYGYTF. Here the CDR3 DNA reads TGTGCCAGCGCAGCAGTGGGACAGGCCTATGGCTACACCTTC. The chain is built from TRBV6-1 and TRBJ1-2; 8 nucleotides agree with TRBD1. Germline V lookup: CDR1 MNHNS, CDR2 SASEGT. J gave up 4 bases and V 8 bases, and 9 bases lay outside the gene matches. The CDR3 length is 14 residues.